The text below deals with one TCR beta chain. This sample is drawn from a study of blood T cell repertoires in COVID-19. Study details: Both acute and convalescent COVID-19 samples were obtained from the United States, Italy and Spain. T cells, B-cell-depleted T cells, or PBMCs provided the cDNA or gDNA that served as material.

In the original analysis: Nucleated cell number was recorded as an estimate derived from reference gene primer amplification. Data came from immunoSEQ multiplex PCR; TCRdb stores just in-frame clones and leaves some out. That table furnishes V, J and clone size, whereas the DNA furnished D and trimming. The sample lists about 200,000 clones, 80% occurring once. Sequenced: peripheral blood. This sequence originates from a woman aged 70-85 years with acute or convalescent COVID-19.

CDR3 DNA sequence: TGCAGTGCTAGTAAGCAGGGGGCCTCCTACAATGAGCAGTTCTTC. It is translated as CSASKQGASYNEQFF. V usage is TRBV20-1 and J usage is TRBJ2-1; 8 bases are a match to TRBD1. The CDR3 is made up of 15 amino acids. The ends lost 3 bases at V and 0 bases at J; junction bases unmatched: 4. CDR1 and CDR2 from the germline V gene are DFQATT and SNEGSKA (reference sequence).